This TCR beta chain was captured by sequencing in a study of shared clonotypes between healthy human individuals. Study-level results: In contrast to clonotypes shared by all four donors, non-shared clonotypes had lower generation probabilities. Naive CD4 clonotypes were shared across a handful of donors at 4.5% to 6.5%.

Only in-frame clones appear in the TCRdb table, and some are missing; sequencing was by immunoSEQ multiplex PCR. The table shows 2 million to 2.5 million clones, with around 95% occurring only once. Splitting of CD4+ cells produced CD45RA+ naive and CD45RA-negative memory subsets. As regards this clone: Its antigen is unknown.

Germline loops: CDR1 SNHLY, CDR2 FYNNEI. V shed 4 bases and J shed 6 bases, with 15 bases lying between them. The CDR3 sequence is 15 residues long. The sequence was collected from a man between 18 and 29 years old in good health. V is TRBV2 and J is TRBJ2-2; D possibly corresponds to TRBD1 (6 bases). The sequenced material came from naive CD4+ T cells sorted from blood. Subset specified: CD45RA+ positively selected. The CDR3 spells CASSVEWGQAGELFF. The CDR3 region has the DNA TGTGCCAGCAGTGTTGAGTGGGGGCAAGCCGGGGAGCTGTTTTTT. Full variable domain (rest looked up from reference TRBV2 and TRBJ2-2): EPEVTQTPSHQVTQMGQEVILRCVPISNHLYFYWYRQILGQKVEFLVSFYNNEISEKSEIFDDQFSVERPDGSNFTLKIRSTKLEDSAMYFCASSVEWGQAGELFFGEGSRLTVL.